This T cell receptor (beta chain) came from a study of vaccination and CD4 T cells after COVID-19. Looking at the study overall: Convalescent patients, SARS-CoV-2 positive by nasal swab PCR, comprised fewer than 10 mild cases and one severe case. It was a median roughly 92 days after diagnosis, with a range of 35 to 161, that post-COVID samples were drawn. Collection of post-vaccine samples followed dose two by a median around 70 days, spanning a range of 14 to 241.

As to time point: late sampling 161 to 241 days after vaccination in a few convalescent patients. Noted treatment: roughly 10-day PBMC culture with coronavirus spike peptide pools or control peptides (ViraFEST assay). Peptide pools at around 9.9 ug/ml stimulated approximately 2 million PBMCs per well with approximately 9.3 IU/ml IL-2. This clonotype showed up just a few times. Antigen: not known. CD4+ T cells that had been cultured provided DNA sequenced with the Oncomine TCR Beta short-read assay. TCRdb fed the PCR reads into MiXCR, producing one record per CDR3 protein. Among roughly 15,000 distinct CDR3 sequences listed, about 50% were seen once. The material was CD4+ T cells from blood, cultured in vitro, obtained about 7 months after SARS-CoV-2 vaccination. The origin of this receptor is a human donor who had recovered from COVID-19.

The CDR3 DNA is TGCAGTGCTAGCCCCGGGACTAGCGGGTCGTACAATGAGCAGTTCTTC. Residues: CSASPGTSGSYNEQFF. The chain joins TRBV20-1 to TRBJ2-1, with 12 positions matching TRBD2. There are 16 residues in the CDR3. J gave up 4 bases and V 3 bases, and 7 bases lay outside the gene matches. Germline CDR1 DFQATT, CDR2 SNEGSKA (reference sequence).